These 5 T cell receptor beta chains share one sample of origin, sequenced in a study of T-cell reconstitution after alpha-beta-depleted transplantation in children. Unique molecular identifiers tagged the TCRbeta library. TCRdb processed the PCR reads anew with MiXCR; each CDR3 protein has one entry. The table shows about 510,000 distinct CDR3 sequences, with roughly 11% occurring only once. Material: PBMCs, mostly from graft donor cells, obtained 180 days after TCRalphabeta/CD19-depleted stem cell transplant. The receptors originated from a female patient under 10 years old who had a stem cell transplant for aplastic anemia, so the T cells may come from the graft donor.

As DNA, the CDR3 is TGTGCCAGCAGCTTAAGTAACCCCGGGAATGAGCAGTTCTTC. It translates to CASSLSNPGNEQFF. This chain uses TRBV13 with TRBJ2-1, with D hard to call. The CDR3 length is 14 residues. From germline, CDR1 is PRHDT and CDR2 FYEKMQ (reference sequence). V lost 2 bases, J lost 7 bases, and 12 bases lay in between. The entire variable domain, with the rest obtained from reference TRBV13 and TRBJ2-1, is as follows: AAGVIQSPRHLIKEKRETATLKCYPIPRHDTVYWYQQGPGQDPQFLISFYEKMQSDKGSIPDRFSAQQFSDYHSELNMSSLELGDSALYFCASSLSNPGNEQFFGPGTRLTVL.

The chain couples TRBV20-1 to TRBJ2-2; D is unclear. The CDR3 runs to 15 residues. Trimming took 1 base from V and 1 from J, leaving 10 bases between them. Germline loops: CDR1 DFQATT, CDR2 SNEGSKA (reference sequence). This chain's CDR3 is CSARAGERNTGELFF. The CDR3 bases are TGCAGTGCTAGAGCCGGAGAGCGGAACACCGGGGAGCTGTTTTTT.

This chain links TRBV20-1 with TRBJ2-2, with TRBD1 as a possible D gene (6 bases). Between the trimmed V and J ends, which lost 6 bases and 3 bases, there was a span of 14 bases. The CDR3 totals 14 residues. Per the germline V gene, CDR1 is DFQATT and CDR2 is SNEGSKA (reference sequence). CDR3 sequence: CSARNRVDTGELFF. The CDR3 coding sequence is TGCAGTGCCAGAAACAGGGTTGACACCGGGGAGCTGTTTTTT.

In this sample, this clonotype turned up a few times. The V call is TRBV28, the J call TRBJ2-7; D is perhaps TRBD2 (7 bases). CDR1 is MDHEN and CDR2 is SYDVKM in the germline V gene. The CDR3 is made up of 15 amino acids. V lost 5 bases to trimming and J lost 2 bases, with 16 bases between them. CDR3 sequence (DNA): TGTGCCAGCAGTCCCCCCAGCGGGACACCCTACGAGCAGTACTTC. Translated: CASSPPSGTPYEQYF.

This clonotype is a singleton in its sample. The chain recombines TRBV12-3 or TRBV12-4 with TRBJ2-1, with 9 bases identical to TRBD2. Unmatched junction bases numbered 10, after V lost 6 bases and J lost 7 bases. The length of the CDR3 is 15 residues. CDR3 nucleotides: TGTGCCAGCAGGGAGATTAGCGGGAGAAGGAATGAGCAGTTCTTC. Residues: CASREISGRRNEQFF.